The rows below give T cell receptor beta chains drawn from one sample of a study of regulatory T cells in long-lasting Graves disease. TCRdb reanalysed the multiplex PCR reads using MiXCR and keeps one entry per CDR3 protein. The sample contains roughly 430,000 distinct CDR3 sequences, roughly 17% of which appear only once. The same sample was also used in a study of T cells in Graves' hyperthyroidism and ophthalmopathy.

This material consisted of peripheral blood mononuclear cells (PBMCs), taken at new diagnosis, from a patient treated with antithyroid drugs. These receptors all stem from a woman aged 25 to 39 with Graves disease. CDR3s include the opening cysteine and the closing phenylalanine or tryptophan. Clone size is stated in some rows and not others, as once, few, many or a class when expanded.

CDR3: CASSGSRTGGETQYF
J: TRBJ2-5
V: TRBV6-5
size: many

CDR3: CASSLPTSGRGGGTDTQYF
J: TRBJ2-3
V: TRBV11-2
size: many

CDR3: CASRKADSYNEQFF
J: TRBJ2-1
V: TRBV19
size: .

CDR3: CASSEYRGSNTEAFF
J: TRBJ1-1
V: TRBV5-1
size: many

CDR3: CASSSGQYNEQFF
J: TRBJ2-1
V: TRBV7-8
size: many

CDR3: CASSRLAGGSADTQYF
J: TRBJ2-3
V: TRBV12-3/TRBV12-4
size: many

CDR3: CASSPRAYRSEQYF
J: TRBJ2-7
V: TRBV3-1
size: many

CDR3: CASSPSDIGTNQNQPQHF
J: TRBJ1-5
V: TRBV18
size: many

CDR3: CASSLVPVSSYNSPLHF
J: TRBJ1-6
V: TRBV25-1
size: .

CDR3: CASTFSAGDGSPLHF
J: TRBJ1-6
V: TRBV7-9
size: .

CDR3: CASRPTGVLRNEQFF
J: TRBJ2-1
V: TRBV19
size: few

CDR3: CASSQESANTEAFF
J: TRBJ1-1
V: TRBV4-2
size: .

CDR3: CASSQGELYNEQFF
J: TRBJ2-1
V: TRBV3-1
size: many

CDR3: CASSQRSSGELFF
J: TRBJ2-2
V: TRBV3-1
size: few

CDR3: CASSSWTSSDTEAFF
J: TRBJ1-1
V: TRBV7-9
size: few

CDR3: CASSLEGANEQYF
J: TRBJ2-7
V: TRBV5-1
size: many

CDR3: CSARTSGSSLNEQFF
J: TRBJ2-1
V: TRBV20-1
size: few

CDR3: CASSPLTGLGNNEQFF
J: TRBJ2-1
V: TRBV11-2
size: .

CDR3: CSARAQRGEETQYF
J: TRBJ2-5
V: TRBV20-1
size: many

CDR3: CASSPDSDRNNEQFF
J: TRBJ2-1
V: TRBV28
size: many

CDR3: CSARTSGRPGNEQFF
J: TRBJ2-1
V: TRBV20-1
size: many

CDR3: CASSSAGSPYNEQFF
J: TRBJ2-1
V: TRBV5-4
size: .

CDR3: CASSYSVDNSPLHF
J: TRBJ1-6
V: TRBV6-6
size: .

CDR3: CASSTSGGAQPQHF
J: TRBJ1-5
V: TRBV5-8
size: many

CDR3: CASSTLGTSSQETQYF
J: TRBJ2-5
V: TRBV28
size: many

CDR3: CASGLPDSPLHF
J: TRBJ1-6
V: TRBV12-3/TRBV12-4
size: many

CDR3: CASSLAEHQPQHF
J: TRBJ1-5
V: TRBV5-1
size: .

CDR3: CASSLAFRGEGPDEQYF
J: TRBJ2-7
V: TRBV7-2
size: .

CDR3: CASSLTGDRVQGTQYF
J: TRBJ2-5
V: TRBV7-8
size: many

CDR3: CAYMDRGGGGELFF
J: TRBJ2-2
V: TRBV28
size: many

CDR3: CASSQDQVSREQFF
J: TRBJ2-1
V: TRBV4-3
size: many

CDR3: CASSIETSPSYNEQFF
J: TRBJ2-1
V: TRBV19
size: .

CDR3: CASSLGLGRGETQYF
J: TRBJ2-5
V: TRBV5-1
size: few

CDR3: CASSQDLLGQADTSYGYTF
J: TRBJ1-2
V: TRBV14
size: .

CDR3: CASSFPSGVGMGETQYF
J: TRBJ2-5
V: TRBV7-8
size: .

CDR3: CASSYYLDPQYF
J: TRBJ2-5
V: TRBV7-2
size: .

CDR3: CATSDSDSLEITDTQYF
J: TRBJ2-3
V: TRBV24-1
size: .

CDR3: CASNDRGPYEALHF
J: TRBJ1-6
V: TRBV6-1
size: many